Sequencing of this T cell receptor (beta chain) was carried out in a study of T cells in localized non-small cell lung cancer. General study findings and limits: Among the tissues sampled, uninvolved adjacent lung had the highest T cell clonality, above tumor. Patients showing higher blood T cell density tended to see longer overall survival.

Here immunoSEQ multiplex PCR was the method, and the copy in TCRdb shows in-frame clones only, minus some. The sample yields 35,000 to 45,000 clones, about 88% seen once. V was cut by 4 bases and J by 2 bases, with 13 bases left in between. Germline V gene lookup returns CDR1 SNHLY and CDR2 FYNNEI. This CDR3 contains 15 residues. The count of this clone is one. What it binds is not known. The specimen comprised peripheral blood, sampled before any cancer treatment. This clonotype originated in a woman aged 18 to 55 with stage III lung adenocarcinoma. The chain is built from TRBV2 and TRBJ2-3, with D tentatively TRBD2 (5 bases). As DNA, the CDR3 is TGTGCCAGCAGTGGCGGGTCAGGAATCACAGATACGCAGTATTTT. Protein: CASSGGSGITDTQYF.